A single sample gave rise to the 28 T cell receptor beta chains below, sequenced in a study of TIL therapy for anti-PD-1-resistant metastatic lung cancer. Time point indicated: pre-treatment sample, taken before nivolumab and TIL therapy. The immunoSEQ assay was v3. Data came from immunoSEQ multiplex PCR; TCRdb stores just in-frame clones and leaves some out. The sample includes just under 60,000 clones, 69% of them seen just once. Here the sequenced sample was blood, taken at baseline. The receptors were gathered from a person aged 25-85 years with non-small cell lung cancer.

The CDR3 DNA is TGTGCCAGCAGCTTAGTGGGACTTCGAGACTCCTACGAGCAGTACTTC. Protein: CASSLVGLRDSYEQYF. This sequence joins TRBV11-2 and TRBJ2-7, with D perhaps matching TRBD2 (6 bases). The V end lost 1 base, the J end lost 0 bases, and 13 bases lay between the germline ends. CDR1 and CDR2 from the germline V gene are SGHAT and FQNNGV. The CDR3 is made up of 16 amino acids.

The rearrangement links TRBV2 to TRBJ2-7; D is perhaps TRBD1 or TRBD2 (5 bases each). The CDR3 sequence is 12 residues long. Looked up from germline, CDR1 is SNHLY and CDR2 is FYNNEI. Trimming took off 6 bases at V and 10 bases at J, with 16 bases between the two ends. The CDR3 reads CASSEGPSRQYF. For the CDR3, the DNA is TGTGCCAGCAGCGAGGGACCGTCGCGTCAGTACTTC.

This clone appeared a single time. The gene calls are TRBV28 and TRBJ1-1, with 9 bases aligning to TRBD1. J was trimmed by 3 bases and V by 5 bases; bases with no gene match: 13. The CDR3 has 17 residues. Germline CDR1 MDHEN, CDR2 SYDVKM. This chain's CDR3 is CASSDTYGQGRDTEAFF. CDR3 bases: TGTGCCAGCAGTGATACATACGGACAGGGGCGGGACACTGAAGCTTTCTTT.

This chain joins TRBV7-9 and TRBJ2-7; 8 bases align to TRBD1. The CDR3 spans 17 residues. Germline trimming cut 2 bases from V and 2 bases from J; bases unmatched to any gene: 11. CDR1 is SEHNR and CDR2 is FQNEAQ in the germline V gene (reference sequence). CDR3 residues: CASSLPRRTGSAYEQYF. In nucleotides, the CDR3 is TGTGCCAGCAGCTTACCGCGACGGACAGGGAGCGCCTACGAGCAGTACTTC. Full variable domain (missing parts from reference TRBV7-9 and TRBJ2-7): DTGVSQNPRHKITKRGQNVTFRCDPISEHNRLYWYRQTLGQGPEFLTYFQNEAQLEKSRLLSDRFSAERPKGSFSTLEIQRTEQGDSAMYLCASSLPRRTGSAYEQYFGPGTRLTVT.

J is TRBJ2-5 and V is TRBV7-2; D may match TRBD1 or TRBD2 (5 bases each). V was pared by 5 bases and J by 1 base, with 20 bases between. Germline lookup yields CDR1 SGHTA and CDR2 FQGNSA. The CDR3 loop spans 17 amino acids. The CDR3 DNA reads TGTGCCAGCAGCGCTCGGATGAGGGGTACCCTCCAAGAGACCCAGTACTTC. Translated: CASSARMRGTLQETQYF.

V usage is TRBV6-5 and J usage is TRBJ2-7; 7 bases are a match to TRBD2. The germline CDR1 and CDR2 sequences are MNHEY and SVGAGI. V lost 4 bases, J lost 7 bases, and 10 bases stayed unmatched. There are 14 residues in the CDR3. The CDR3: CASSSGGSRGEQYF. The CDR3 nucleotides are TGTGCCAGCAGTTCCGGCGGGAGTCGGGGGGAGCAGTACTTC.

About this clone: The identical CDR3 is also encoded by other nucleotide sequences in the sample. The chain couples TRBV18 to TRBJ1-5, with D possibly being TRBD1 (5 bases). Germline V lookup: CDR1 KGHSH, CDR2 LQKENI. The CDR3 has 14 amino acids. Trimming stripped 2 bases from V and 4 bases from J, with 9 bases between. CDR3: CASSPGGRNQPQHF. CDR3 DNA: TGTGCCAGCTCACCAGGGGGTCGTAATCAGCCCCAGCATTTT.

In DNA, the CDR3 is TGCAGCGTGGGGGGACAGCGAGAGTCCGAGCAGTACTTC. Translated, it gives CSVGGQRESEQYF. The chain has TRBV29-1 and TRBJ2-7, with a tentative D call TRBD1 (7 bases). Between the trimmed V and J ends, which lost 6 bases and 6 bases, there was a span of 18 bases. The CDR3 spans 13 residues. Germline V gene lookup returns CDR1 SQVTM and CDR2 ANQGSEA.

J is TRBJ2-1 and V is TRBV18, with 11 bases lining up with TRBD2. The trim removed 3 bases at V and 3 bases at J, leaving 13 bases unmatched. In germline, CDR1 is KGHSH, CDR2 LQKENI. The CDR3 is 19 amino acids. CDR3 region: CASSPYWTPGTSGYNEQFF. The CDR3 DNA sequence: TGTGCCAGCTCACCCTACTGGACCCCGGGGACTAGCGGCTACAATGAGCAGTTCTTC. The complete variable domain, with remaining parts taken from reference TRBV18 and TRBJ2-1, reads NAGVMQNPRHLVRRRGQEARLRCSPMKGHSHVYWYRQLPEEGLKFMVYLQKENIIDESGMPKERFSAEFPKEGPSILRIQQVVRGDSAAYFCASSPYWTPGTSGYNEQFFGPGTRLTVL.

V gene TRBV18 combines with J gene TRBJ1-1; no reliable D call. The germline V gene has CDR1 KGHSH and CDR2 LQKENI. V lost 4 bases to trimming and J lost 8 bases, with 11 bases between them. The CDR3 sequence is 12 residues long. CDR3 in DNA: TGTGCCAGCTCACTTATCAGAGGAGAAGCTTTCTTT. Protein: CASSLIRGEAFF.

This chain connects TRBV5-1 to TRBJ2-2, with 11 bases matching TRBD2. CDR3 length: 18 amino acids. The V gene's germline CDR1 is SGHRS and CDR2 YFSETQ. Losses at the gene ends were 4 bases for V and 5 bases for J; bases not matched to a gene: 13. CDR3 residues: CASSPGPGTSGLTGELFF. The CDR3 DNA is TGCGCCAGCAGCCCAGGACCAGGGACTAGCGGATTAACCGGGGAGCTGTTTTTT.

V is TRBV5-4 and J is TRBJ2-1; TRBD2 is a possible D gene (6 bases). The CDR3 sequence is 15 residues long. Germline CDR1 is SGHNT and CDR2 is YYREEE (reference sequence). V was pared by 0 bases and J by 7 bases, with 14 bases between. CDR3 coding DNA: TGTGCCAGCAGCTTGGCCGGGACTTATGTGAATGAGCAGTTCTTC. Translating it yields CASSLAGTYVNEQFF. The full variable domain, with the rest looked up from reference TRBV5-4 and TRBJ2-1, is ETGVTQSPTHLIKTRGQQVTLRCSSQSGHNTVSWYQQALGQGPQFIFQYYREEENGRGNFPPRFSGLQFPNYSSELNVNALELDDSALYLCASSLAGTYVNEQFFGPGTRLTVL.

The gene calls are TRBV7-9 and TRBJ2-1; 8 bases agree with TRBD1. The CDR3 totals 18 residues. Germline V gene sequence: CDR1 SEHNR, CDR2 FQNEAQ (reference sequence). J was trimmed by 8 bases and V by 1 base; bases with no gene match: 16. Here the CDR3 reads CASSLDISVGRGRHEQFF. In nucleotides, the CDR3 is TGTGCCAGCAGCTTAGATATCTCGGTGGGCAGGGGGCGACATGAGCAGTTCTTC.

The chain recombines TRBV5-1 with TRBJ1-3; D is ambiguous. The CDR3 is 15 residues long. Germline CDR1 reads SGHRS; CDR2 reads YFSETQ. The V gene lost 2 bases and the J gene lost 0 bases, with 9 bases spanning the gap. The CDR3 DNA is TGCGCCAGCAGCTTATATCCAGTCTCTGGAAACACCATATATTTT. Translation: CASSLYPVSGNTIYF.

J is TRBJ2-5 and V is TRBV7-7; a possible D gene is TRBD2 (7 bases). CDR3 size: 14 residues. Germline V gene lookup returns CDR1 SSHAT and CDR2 FNYEAQ (reference sequence). The CDR3 sequence: CASQSAGAGGTQYF. The CDR3, as DNA: TGTGCTAGCCAATCCGCGGGGGCTGGGGGGACCCAGTACTTC.

The chain recombines TRBV19 with TRBJ2-2; D is uncertain. Per germline, CDR1 LNHDA and CDR2 SQIVND (reference sequence). V was shortened by 7 bases and J by 2 bases, with 8 bases between the two germline ends. This CDR3 region has 13 residues. In nucleotides, the CDR3 is TGTGCCAGTATAGATAGTAACACCGGGGAGCTGTTTTTT. Protein: CASIDSNTGELFF. The complete variable domain, with remaining parts taken from reference TRBV19 and TRBJ2-2, reads DGGITQSPKYLFRKEGQNVTLSCEQNLNHDAMYWYRQDPGQGLRLIYYSQIVNDFQKGDIAEGYSVSREKKESFPLTVTSAQKNPTAFYLCASIDSNTGELFFGEGSRLTVL.

This CDR3 is CASSLPGSRVEQYF. Here the CDR3 DNA reads TGTGCCAGCAGTTTACCGGGCTCCAGAGTCGAGCAGTACTTC. The chain has TRBV28 and TRBJ2-7; D is unclear. In germline, CDR1 is MDHEN, CDR2 SYDVKM. CDR3 length equals 14 residues. V lost 2 bases, J lost 6 bases, and 14 bases lay in between. Combining the CDR3 with reference TRBV28 and TRBJ2-7 gives the whole variable domain DVKVTQSSRYLVKRTGEKVFLECVQDMDHENMFWYRQDPGLGLRLIYFSYDVKMKEKGDIPEGYSVSREKKERFSLILESASTNQTSMYLCASSLPGSRVEQYFGPGTRLTVT.

The J gene is TRBJ2-1, the V gene TRBV5-1; 7 bases line up with TRBD2. J was trimmed by 2 bases and V by 0 bases; bases with no gene match: 5. The germline gives CDR1 SGHRS, CDR2 YFSETQ. The CDR3 sequence is 16 residues long. The CDR3 DNA reads as TGCGCCAGCAGCTTGGTGGCGGGAGAGCCCTACAATGAGCAGTTCTTC. This translates into CASSLVAGEPYNEQFF.

The V call is TRBV7-2, the J call TRBJ1-4; D not resolved. Trimming removed 1 base from V and 8 bases from J, with 8 bases in between. This CDR3 comprises 13 residues. Germline V lookup: CDR1 SGHTA, CDR2 FQGNSA. CDR3 loop: CASSLVHREKLFF. The CDR3 DNA follows: TGTGCCAGCAGCTTAGTTCATCGGGAAAAACTGTTTTTT. Using reference TRBV7-2 and TRBJ1-4 for the parts outside the CDR3, the full variable domain is GAGVSQSPSNKVTEKGKDVELRCDPISGHTALYWYRQSLGQGLEFLIYFQGNSAPDKSGLPSDRFSAERTGGSVSTLTIQRTQQEDSAVYLCASSLVHREKLFFGSGTQLSVL.

The chain links TRBV14 to TRBJ2-1; 14 bases agree with TRBD2. This CDR3 spans 17 amino acids. Trimming removed 4 bases from V and 6 bases from J; junction bases left unmatched: 8. Per germline, CDR1 SGHDN and CDR2 FVKESK. CDR3 nucleotide sequence: TGTGCCAGCAGCCGACTGCCGGGACTAGCGGGGGTCAATGAGCAGTTCTTC. It translates to CASSRLPGLAGVNEQFF.

V and J are TRBV5-5 and TRBJ2-7; 9 bases fit TRBD2. Germline lookup yields CDR1 SGHKS and CDR2 YYEKEE (reference sequence). The CDR3 has 15 residues. Germline trimming cut 4 bases from V and 0 bases from J; bases unmatched to any gene: 5. The CDR3 reads CASSPIAGASYEQYF. The CDR3, as DNA: TGTGCCAGCAGCCCGATAGCGGGAGCCTCCTACGAGCAGTACTTC.

The chain combines TRBV4-1 with TRBJ2-7, with D perhaps TRBD1 (6 bases). The germline CDR1 and CDR2 sequences are MGHRA and YSYEKL. Trimming stripped 1 base from V and 2 bases from J, with 12 bases between. This CDR3 comprises 15 residues. The CDR3: CASSQGNRAAYEQYF. Written as DNA, the CDR3 is TGCGCCAGCAGCCAAGGTAACAGGGCAGCCTACGAGCAGTACTTC.

The chain is built from TRBV5-1 and TRBJ2-5; 7 nucleotides align to TRBD2. There are 14 residues in the CDR3. From germline, CDR1 is SGHRS and CDR2 YFSETQ. V lost 0 bases and J lost 5; bases outside the gene matches: 4. CDR3 region: CASSLAGRTETQYF. The CDR3 DNA is TGCGCCAGCAGCTTGGCCGGGAGGACGGAGACCCAGTACTTC.

This chain uses TRBV11-3 with TRBJ1-4; 7 positions match TRBD1. The CDR3 totals 17 residues. V was clipped by 0 bases and J by 0 bases; unmatched bases: 4. CDR1 SGHNT and CDR2 YENEEA come from the germline V gene. Here the CDR3 reads CASSLDWDSATNEKLFF. CDR3 nucleotide sequence: TGTGCCAGCAGCTTAGATTGGGACAGTGCAACTAATGAAAAACTGTTTTTT.

The rearrangement links TRBV6-1 to TRBJ2-7; unclear D gene. V lost 0 bases to trimming and J lost 3 bases, with 12 bases between them. The CDR3 is made up of 15 amino acids. Per the germline V gene, CDR1 is MNHNS and CDR2 is SASEGT. The CDR3 region is CASSEADLVLYEQYF. CDR3 nucleotides: TGTGCCAGCAGTGAAGCGGATTTAGTTCTCTACGAGCAGTACTTC.

This clone was picked up a small number of times. CDR3 residues: CAGRRTLGNTIYF. DNA of the CDR3: TGTGCCGGGCGAAGAACTCTTGGAAACACCATATATTTT. The rearrangement uses TRBV6-6 and TRBJ1-3; D gene unclear. Germline CDR1 is MNHNY and CDR2 is SVGAGI (reference sequence). V lost 11 bases to trimming and J lost 3 bases, with 14 bases between them. The CDR3 runs to 13 residues.

J is TRBJ1-5 and V is TRBV6-6; D gene uncertain. Per germline, CDR1 MNHNY and CDR2 SVGAGI (reference sequence). Trimming left V 2 bases short and J 7 bases short, with 9 bases between. This CDR3 is 13 amino acids long. This CDR3 is CASSYVDYQPQHF. In nucleotides, the CDR3 is TGTGCCAGCAGTTACGTCGACTACCAGCCCCAGCATTTT.

The rearrangement joins TRBV10-3 to TRBJ2-7; a possible D gene is TRBD2 (6 bases). Between the trimmed V and J ends, which lost 2 bases and 7 bases, there was a span of 12 bases. This CDR3 comprises 13 residues. The V gene's germline CDR1 is ENHRY and CDR2 SYGVKD. This chain's CDR3 is CAISETRRGEQYF. The CDR3 nucleotides are TGTGCCATCAGTGAGACCCGCCGGGGGGAGCAGTACTTC.